Below are 27 T cell receptor beta chains sequenced from a single sample in a study of CD8+ T cells in alopecia areata. This sample's treatment: oral pan-JAK inhibitor, 5-10 mg twice daily. Following extraction, RNA underwent reverse transcription to cDNA, which served as the sequencing template. The protocol was immunoSEQ multiplex PCR, while the TCRdb copy is restricted to in-frame clones and leaves out a portion. Of over 150,000 clones listed, 45% to 65% were seen once; the top ten hold roughly 3.3%. Specimen: CD4+ T cells sorted from blood, collected at week 4, from a patient treated with tofacitinib. These receptors came from a human donor with alopecia areata.

V usage is TRBV28 and J usage is TRBJ2-6; D unclear. Germline CDR1 MDHEN, CDR2 SYDVKM. The V end lost 8 bases, the J end lost 3 bases, and 5 bases lay between the germline ends. The CDR3 runs to 12 residues. For the CDR3, the DNA is TGTGCCAGCCGAGGTGGGGCCAACGTCCTGACTTTC. Encoded protein: CASRGGANVLTF. Combining the CDR3 with reference TRBV28 and TRBJ2-6 gives the whole variable domain DVKVTQSSRYLVKRTGEKVFLECVQDMDHENMFWYRQDPGLGLRLIYFSYDVKMKEKGDIPEGYSVSREKKERFSLILESASTNQTSMYLCASRGGANVLTFGAGSRLTVL.

This clone was recorded only once. J is TRBJ1-6 and V is TRBV30; D is possibly TRBD1 (5 bases). Germline V gives CDR1 GTSNPN, CDR2 SVGIG (reference sequence). The CDR3 spans 13 residues. Trimming pared 2 bases from V and 8 bases from J, leaving 10 bases between. The CDR3 loop reads CAWSPGNDSPLHF. The CDR3 nucleotides are TGTGCCTGGAGTCCAGGGAACGATTCACCCCTCCACTTT.

This chain connects TRBV28 to TRBJ2-7; TRBD1 is a possible D gene (5 bases). Per the germline V gene, CDR1 is MDHEN and CDR2 is SYDVKM. V was trimmed by 11 bases and J by 0 bases, leaving 8 bases between them. This CDR3 has 11 amino acids. This CDR3 reads CAVQGSYEQYF. In DNA, the CDR3 is TGTGCCGTCCAGGGCTCCTACGAGCAGTACTTC.

There are a few counts of this clone. The V gene is TRBV7-9, the J gene TRBJ2-2; D ambiguous. Per germline, CDR1 SEHNR and CDR2 FQNEAQ (reference sequence). The CDR3 runs 17 residues. The V end lost 10 bases, the J end lost 4 bases, and 25 bases lay between the germline ends. In nucleotides, the CDR3 is TGTGCCACCCCTGGCGCCACACAGCTTTTTGGCACCGGGGAGCTGTTTTTT. It encodes CATPGATQLFGTGELFF. The complete variable domain, with remaining parts taken from reference TRBV7-9 and TRBJ2-2, reads DTGVSQNPRHKITKRGQNVTFRCDPISEHNRLYWYRQTLGQGPEFLTYFQNEAQLEKSRLLSDRFSAERPKGSFSTLEIQRTEQGDSAMYLCATPGATQLFGTGELFFGEGSRLTVL.

The rearrangement uses TRBV10-3 and TRBJ2-7, with a possible D match to TRBD1 (6 bases). V gave up 6 bases and J gave up 4 bases, with 10 bases separating them. Germline CDR1 is ENHRY and CDR2 is SYGVKD. The CDR3 has 12 residues. The CDR3 sequence: CAISLQGYEQYF. In DNA, the CDR3 is TGTGCCATCAGCCTCCAGGGGTACGAGCAGTACTTC.

Concerning this clone itself: At one boundary the junction diverges from the germline segment, which might be a read error. The chain recombines TRBV29-1 with TRBJ2-5, with 7 bases lining up with TRBD2. This CDR3 is 11 amino acids long. Germline values: CDR1 SQVTM, CDR2 ANQGSEA. The CDR3 DNA is TGCAGCGTTGAAGAGGGACTAAGGCCGAACTTC. Translation: CSVEEGLRPNF.

This chain joins TRBV28 and TRBJ1-2; D perhaps matches TRBD1 (6 bases). CDR1 MDHEN and CDR2 SYDVKM come from the germline V gene. Trimming left V 7 bases short and J 0 bases short, with 12 bases between. This CDR3 has 14 amino acids. The CDR3 is CASNGGLANYGYTF. DNA for the CDR3: TGTGCCAGCAACGGGGGCCTGGCTAACTATGGCTACACCTTC.

V is TRBV20-1 and J is TRBJ1-2; no firm D call. Per germline, CDR1 DFQATT and CDR2 SNEGSKA (reference sequence). The CDR3 sequence is 11 residues long. Trimming left V 3 bases short and J 4 bases short, with 6 bases between. CDR3 in DNA: TGCAGTGCTAGGGGCCCCTATGGCTACACCTTC. Protein sequence: CSARGPYGYTF.

The rearrangement joins TRBV11-2 to TRBJ2-5, with D perhaps assigned TRBD1 or TRBD2 (5 bases each). Trimming shortened V by 3 bases and J by 4 bases, and 12 bases separated the two germline ends. Per germline, CDR1 SGHAT and CDR2 FQNNGV. The CDR3 spans 14 residues. The CDR3 DNA sequence: TGTGCCAGCAGCTTCATCGACAGCGGAGAGACCCAGTACTTC. As protein: CASSFIDSGETQYF.

This sequence joins TRBV29-1 and TRBJ1-1; 8 bases match TRBD1. Per the germline V gene, CDR1 is SQVTM and CDR2 is ANQGSEA. The ends lost 7 bases at V and 7 bases at J; junction bases unmatched: 14. The CDR3 contains 14 residues. This CDR3 is CSANRGQADGEAFF. Here the CDR3 DNA reads TGCAGCGCTAACCGGGGACAGGCCGACGGTGAAGCTTTCTTT.

This clone was observed a few times. V is TRBV7-9 and J is TRBJ1-1, with TRBD1 matching 7 bases. The germline V gene has CDR1 SEHNR and CDR2 FQNEAQ (reference sequence). The CDR3 contains 17 residues. Germline trimming cut 2 bases from V and 0 bases from J; bases unmatched to any gene: 9. For the CDR3, the DNA is TGTGCCAGCAGCTTAAGGGGGTTAGGGACAGTGAACACTGAAGCTTTCTTT. It translates to CASSLRGLGTVNTEAFF.

The rearrangement joins TRBV29-1 to TRBJ1-4, with D uncertain. V lost 1 base, J lost 0 bases, and 9 bases lay in between. This CDR3 has 15 amino acids. Germline loops: CDR1 SQVTM, CDR2 ANQGSEA. As DNA, the CDR3 is TGCAGCGTTGAAGTGGCAGCCGCAACTAATGAAAAACTGTTTTTT. Translating gives CSVEVAAATNEKLFF.

In its sample, this clone was seen a few times. The V and J genes are TRBV28 and TRBJ1-1, with D uncertain. Germline V lookup: CDR1 MDHEN, CDR2 SYDVKM. Trimming pared 2 bases from V and 4 bases from J, leaving 8 bases between. The CDR3 has 13 amino acids. CDR3 DNA: TGTGCCAGCAGTTTAGTGGAGGGCACTGAAGCTTTCTTT. Protein product: CASSLVEGTEAFF.

The rearrangement joins TRBV10-3 to TRBJ2-7; 8 bases map to TRBD1. The germline gives CDR1 ENHRY, CDR2 SYGVKD. The V segment lost 8 bases and the J segment 5 bases; nucleotides outside the gene matches: 5. CDR3 length equals 12 residues. The chain's CDR3 is CAISYRGDEQYF. Here the CDR3 DNA reads TGTGCCATCTCGTACAGGGGGGACGAGCAGTACTTC.

The V and J genes are TRBV23-1 and TRBJ2-7; 8 bases agree with TRBD1. TRBV23-1 is assigned to the ORF class and has an uncertain function. This CDR3 comprises 15 residues. The trim removed 1 base at V and 4 bases at J, leaving 6 bases unmatched. Here the CDR3 DNA reads TGCGCCAGCAGTCAATTGGGACAGGAGAATTACGAGCAGTACTTC. This sequence encodes CASSQLGQENYEQYF.

The CDR3 region is CAWSGRTGDSFYGYTF. In nucleotides, the CDR3 is TGTGCCTGGAGTGGCCGGACAGGAGATTCCTTCTATGGCTACACCTTC. V usage is TRBV30 and J usage is TRBJ1-2; 7 bases agree with TRBD1. Germline assignment: CDR1 GTSNPN and CDR2 SVGIG (reference sequence). The CDR3 runs to 16 residues. V lost 1 base, J lost 4 bases, and 12 bases stayed unmatched.

In DNA, the CDR3 is TGTGCCAGCAGCCAAGACCGAGGGACTGAAGCTTTCTTT. Encoded protein: CASSQDRGTEAFF. This chain uses TRBV4-2 with TRBJ1-1, with unresolved D. V gave up 0 bases and J gave up 5 bases, with 7 bases separating them. This CDR3 comprises 13 residues. CDR1 and CDR2 from the germline V gene are LGHNA and YNFKEQ.

The CDR3 reads CSTIGGPQSLLSYNEQFF. DNA of the CDR3: TGCAGCACCATAGGTGGGCCCCAGAGTTTGCTCTCCTACAATGAGCAGTTCTTC. The chain has TRBV29-1 and TRBJ2-1; unclear D gene. The CDR3 sequence is 18 residues long. The germline V gene encodes CDR1 SQVTM and CDR2 ANQGSEA. The V and J ends lost 8 bases and 0 bases respectively, with 26 bases between them.

The chain carries TRBV7-9 and TRBJ2-2, with D tentatively TRBD1 or TRBD2 (6 bases each). V was cut by 5 bases and J by 6 bases, with 28 bases left in between. This CDR3 has 19 residues. In germline, CDR1 is SEHNR, CDR2 FQNEAQ (reference sequence). CDR3 protein: CASSAWLRRGARHPGELFF. The CDR3, as DNA: TGTGCCAGCAGCGCCTGGCTCAGGAGGGGGGCGCGTCACCCCGGGGAGCTGTTTTTT.

The rearrangement links TRBV29-1 to TRBJ1-1; TRBD1 might be the D (5 bases). Trimming left V 3 bases short and J 3 bases short, with 14 bases between. The CDR3 has 14 residues. CDR1 is SQVTM, CDR2 ANQGSEA, per germline. Here the CDR3 DNA reads TGCAGCGTTGAGTCGTGGGGGAGAGACACTGAAGCTTTCTTT. Its protein product is CSVESWGRDTEAFF.

The chain combines TRBV7-9 with TRBJ2-5; D tentatively reads TRBD1 or TRBD2 (6 bases each). CDR1 is SEHNR, CDR2 FQNEAQ, per germline (reference sequence). The V end was cut by 4 bases, the J end by 5 bases, with 29 bases between. The CDR3 extends over 19 amino acids. The CDR3 nucleotides read TGTGCCAGCAGCTCCCGAGAAGCGGGTGGTACAGGGCGGACGGAGACCCAGTACTTC. Its protein product is CASSSREAGGTGRTETQYF.

The sample holds a few counts of this clone. The V and J genes are TRBV28 and TRBJ1-2, with D hard to call. Germline CDR1 MDHEN, CDR2 SYDVKM. There are 11 residues in the CDR3. V was clipped by 10 bases and J by 2 bases, with 8 bases between them. The CDR3 nucleotides are TGTGCCACCGGAGGGAACTATGGCTACACCTTC. This codes for CATGGNYGYTF.

This clone showed up just a few times. The chain joins TRBV6-5 to TRBJ1-2; TRBD1 aligns across 8 bases. Per the germline V gene, CDR1 is MNHEY and CDR2 is SVGAGI. After removal of 4 bases from V and 2 bases from J, the junction contained 3 bases not matched to a gene. The CDR3 loop spans 14 amino acids. The CDR3 DNA follows: TGTGCCAGCAGTTGGACAGGGCAAAACTATGGCTACACCTTC. It is translated as CASSWTGQNYGYTF.

This clone was recorded only once. The chain joins TRBV7-2 to TRBJ1-1; 7 bases line up with TRBD1. Germline V CDR1 and CDR2: SGHTA, FQGNSA. This CDR3 is 16 amino acids long. V lost 0 bases, J lost 3 bases, and 7 bases stayed unmatched. CDR3 nucleotides: TGTGCCAGCAGCTTAGCGCAACCAGGGGGTCACACTGAAGCTTTCTTT. This encodes CASSLAQPGGHTEAFF.

This clone was counted a few times. J is TRBJ1-5 and V is TRBV19; D is uncertain. Germline CDR1 and CDR2: LNHDA and SQIVND (reference sequence). CDR3 length equals 12 residues. V lost 4 bases and J lost 4, with 5 bases in between. This CDR3 is CASSTRNQPQHF. The CDR3 nucleotides are TGTGCCAGTAGTACCCGAAATCAGCCCCAGCATTTT.

In this sample, this clone turned up a few times. V is TRBV7-2 and J is TRBJ1-5, with D perhaps TRBD1 (6 bases). The CDR3 is 14 residues long. V lost 1 base and J lost 6, with 10 bases in between. The germline CDR1 and CDR2 sequences are SGHTA and FQGNSA. CDR3 DNA: TGTGCCAGCAGCTTAGGAGGGGGAAGTCAGCCCCAGCATTTT. Its protein product is CASSLGGGSQPQHF.

This chain joins TRBV6-5 and TRBJ2-5; maybe TRBD2 (6 bases). The CDR3 has 14 residues. Trimming pared 2 bases from V and 7 bases from J, leaving 14 bases between. Per the germline V gene, CDR1 is MNHEY and CDR2 is SVGAGI. In DNA, the CDR3 is TGTGCCAGCAGTTACCAAGGGGCTAGCGTGACCCAGTACTTC. Translated: CASSYQGASVTQYF.